What follows are 19 T cell receptor beta chains derived from one specimen sequenced in a study of human T cells and chemical hapten exposure. TCRdb analysed the RACE reads with MiXCR anew, one entry per CDR3 protein. The table includes around 330,000 distinct CDR3 sequences, 4.5% to 5.5% detected once. Time point of the sample: pre-sensitization, week 0. Treatment here: therapeutic diphenylcyclopropenone sensitization with weekly scalp DPC. Sequenced here: whole blood, sampled in connection with sensitization to the hapten diphenylcyclopropenone (DPC). These receptors all come from a woman under 30 with alopecia areata. Some clones in this sample may be carry-over from other donors' samples.

This clonotype occurred many times. The chain is built from TRBV5-1 and TRBJ2-5; D is undetermined. Germline V gives CDR1 SGHRS, CDR2 YFSETQ. The CDR3 sequence is 14 residues long. Trimming pared 0 bases from V and 2 bases from J, leaving 8 bases between. CDR3 in amino acids: CASSLDSTQETQYF. The CDR3, as DNA: TGCGCCAGCAGCTTGGACAGCACTCAAGAGACCCAGTACTTC. The full variable domain, its missing parts supplied by reference TRBV5-1 and TRBJ2-5, is KAGVTQTPRYLIKTRGQQVTLSCSPISGHRSVSWYQQTPGQGLQFLFEYFSETQRNKGNFPGRFSGRQFSNSRSEMNVSTLELGDSALYLCASSLDSTQETQYFGPGTRLLVL.

This clonotype occurred a few times. V usage is TRBV20-1 and J usage is TRBJ1-1, with 7 bases lining up with TRBD1. V lost 5 bases to trimming and J lost 3 bases; unmatched junction nucleotides: 9. The length of the CDR3 is 14 residues. The germline V gene has CDR1 DFQATT and CDR2 SNEGSKA (reference sequence). CDR3 coding DNA: TGCAGTGCTCCAAAGACAGGGCGGGACACTGAAGCTTTCTTT. Its protein product is CSAPKTGRDTEAFF.

The chain employs TRBV24-1 and TRBJ2-6; D is uncertain. The germline V gene encodes CDR1 KGHDR and CDR2 SFDVKD. The CDR3 covers 16 residues. Trimming shortened V by 3 bases and J by 0 bases, and 8 bases separated the two germline ends. The CDR3 loop reads CATSDSRNSGANVLTF. The CDR3 bases are TGTGCCACCAGTGATAGCCGGAACTCTGGGGCCAACGTCCTGACTTTC.

This clonotype appeared a single time. This chain links TRBV20-1 with TRBJ2-1; TRBD1 aligns across 9 bases. V shed 1 base and J 5 bases; nucleotides not matched to a gene: 6. Germline CDR1 is DFQATT and CDR2 is SNEGSKA (reference sequence). CDR3 length: 15 amino acids. The CDR3 here is CSARAWTGVHNEQFF. The CDR3 DNA reads as TGCAGTGCTAGAGCCTGGACAGGGGTTCACAATGAGCAGTTCTTC.

The chain recombines TRBV15 with TRBJ1-1, with 12 positions matching TRBD1. V shed 6 bases, J shed 3 bases, and the junction held 11 bases outside the gene matches. The CDR3 spans 17 residues. Germline loops: CDR1 LNHNV, CDR2 YYDKDF (reference sequence). The CDR3 sequence: CATREGTGGYIDTEAFF. The CDR3 DNA follows: TGTGCCACCAGAGAGGGGACAGGGGGCTATATCGACACTGAAGCTTTCTTT.

The V call is TRBV6-6, the J call TRBJ1-1; D remains ambiguous. V lost 7 bases and J lost 1, with 19 bases in between. Per germline, CDR1 MNHNY and CDR2 SVGAGI (reference sequence). The CDR3 has 16 amino acids. The CDR3 bases are TGTGCCAGCAATTCCCGGGCCGCACAGTCGAACACTGAAGCTTTCTTT. Its translation is CASNSRAAQSNTEAFF.

This clonotype came up many times. This chain joins TRBV12-5 and TRBJ2-7; possible D gene TRBD1, 6 bases. The CDR3 loop spans 14 amino acids. CDR1 LGHNT and CDR2 FRNRAP come from the germline V gene. V was trimmed by 7 bases and J by 1 base, leaving 14 bases between them. The CDR3 reads CASVGRQGSYEQYF. The CDR3 region has the DNA TGTGCTAGTGTTGGTCGGCAGGGGTCCTACGAGCAGTACTTC.

There are a few counts of this clonotype. The chain recombines TRBV7-2 with TRBJ1-2; 8 positions match TRBD1. Germline CDR1 reads SGHTA; CDR2 reads FQGNSA. The ends lost 4 bases at V and 3 bases at J; junction bases unmatched: 7. The CDR3 runs to 15 residues. The CDR3 loop is CASSYRTGSDYGYTF. The CDR3 region has the DNA TGTGCCAGCAGCTACCGGACAGGGTCTGACTATGGCTACACCTTC.

This clonotype was counted only a few times. The rearrangement links TRBV9 to TRBJ1-3; D is ambiguous. The CDR3 sequence is 17 residues long. Trimming took off 0 bases at V and 0 bases at J, with 13 bases between the two ends. The germline V gene has CDR1 SGDLS and CDR2 YYNGEE. CDR3 sequence reads: CASSVETAPNSGNTIYF. The CDR3 coding sequence is TGTGCCAGCAGCGTAGAGACGGCCCCTAACTCTGGAAACACCATATATTTT.

The rearrangement uses TRBV6-5 and TRBJ1-4; 9 bases align to TRBD1. Germline lookup yields CDR1 MNHEY and CDR2 SVGAGI. Trimming took 5 bases from V and 8 from J; bases not matched to a gene: 12. The CDR3 is 16 residues long. The CDR3, as DNA: TGTGCCAGCAGTACCGGGACAGGGAACTTGCGGGAAAAACTGTTTTTT. Its protein product is CASSTGTGNLREKLFF.

The rearrangement links TRBV7-9 to TRBJ1-6; 7 bases are a match to TRBD1. Trimming cost V 1 base and J 3 bases; bases outside gene matches: 3. This CDR3 is built from 16 residues. Germline V gene sequence: CDR1 SEHNR, CDR2 FQNEAQ (reference sequence). The CDR3 sequence is CASSLGDRVYNSPLHF. In DNA form, the CDR3 reads TGTGCCAGCAGCTTAGGAGACAGGGTCTATAATTCACCCCTCCACTTT.

The chain employs TRBV7-2 and TRBJ1-3; no clear D. V was cut by 6 bases and J by 8 bases, with 8 bases left in between. Germline V gene lookup returns CDR1 SGHTA and CDR2 FQGNSA. This CDR3 has 11 residues. CDR3 bases: TGTGCCAGCAGTCCCAGCGACACCATATATTTT. It yields the protein CASSPSDTIYF.

At least ten counts were recorded for this clonotype. The chain employs TRBV11-2 and TRBJ2-7; D is possibly TRBD1 or TRBD2 (6 bases each). Between the trimmed V and J ends, which lost 5 bases and 3 bases, there was a span of 23 bases. From germline, CDR1 is SGHAT and CDR2 FQNNGV. The CDR3 consists of 17 residues. CDR3 in DNA: TGTGCCAGCAGCCCCTTAGGAGGGGGGCGCGTTGACTACGAGCAGTACTTC. Residues: CASSPLGGGRVDYEQYF.

This clonotype was counted at least ten times. The CDR3 reads CASSEVQRNYGYTF. In DNA form, the CDR3 reads TGTGCCAGCAGTGAAGTTCAGCGTAACTATGGCTACACCTTC. This chain links TRBV28 with TRBJ1-2, with no clear D. Trimming stripped 5 bases from V and 1 base from J, with 11 bases between. This CDR3 has 14 residues. The V gene's germline CDR1 is MDHEN and CDR2 SYDVKM.

V and J are TRBV19 and TRBJ2-2; tentatively, D is TRBD2 (5 bases). V shed 4 bases and J shed 2 bases, with 11 bases lying between them. CDR3 length: 15 residues. Germline lookup yields CDR1 LNHDA and CDR2 SQIVND (reference sequence). The CDR3 here is CASSRLAQNTGELFF. The CDR3 DNA sequence: TGTGCCAGTAGTAGGCTAGCCCAAAACACCGGGGAGCTGTTTTTT.

This clonotype was counted many times. The V call is TRBV11-1, the J call TRBJ2-1, with D unclear. CDR1 is SGHAT, CDR2 FQDESV, per germline (reference sequence). Trimming removed 4 bases from V and 10 bases from J, with 5 bases in between. The CDR3 runs 10 residues. The CDR3 sequence is CASSSREQFF. CDR3 in DNA: TGTGCCAGCAGCTCCCGAGAGCAGTTCTTC.

This clonotype was recorded many times. This chain uses TRBV4-3 with TRBJ1-1, with D tentatively TRBD1 (5 bases). Germline CDR1 reads LGHNA; CDR2 reads YSLEER. The germline V and J ends were trimmed by 4 bases and 8 bases, with 14 bases remaining between them. This CDR3 is built from 13 residues. CDR3 in DNA: TGCGCCAGCAGCCTTACTTCCGGGGGAGAAGCTTTCTTT. Its protein is CASSLTSGGEAFF.

In its sample, this clonotype was seen many times. This sequence joins TRBV20-1 and TRBJ2-1; 8 bases map to TRBD2. This CDR3 has 14 residues. Germline lookup yields CDR1 DFQATT and CDR2 SNEGSKA (reference sequence). J was trimmed by 6 bases and V by 3 bases; bases with no gene match: 7. The DNA for the CDR3 is TGCAGTGCTAGCCTTAGCGGGGAGGGCAATGAGCAGTTCTTC. Protein sequence: CSASLSGEGNEQFF.

This clonotype came up many times. The rearrangement joins TRBV21-1 to TRBJ1-2; TRBD1 is taken as the D call from the table, unchecked against the DNA. TRBV21-1 is termed a pseudogene. The CDR3 extends over 18 amino acids. In DNA, the CDR3 is TGTGCCAGCAGCAAAACTGGGGGTGGACAGCCAGCTAACTATGGCTACACCTTC. Translating it yields CASSKTGGGQPANYGYTF.